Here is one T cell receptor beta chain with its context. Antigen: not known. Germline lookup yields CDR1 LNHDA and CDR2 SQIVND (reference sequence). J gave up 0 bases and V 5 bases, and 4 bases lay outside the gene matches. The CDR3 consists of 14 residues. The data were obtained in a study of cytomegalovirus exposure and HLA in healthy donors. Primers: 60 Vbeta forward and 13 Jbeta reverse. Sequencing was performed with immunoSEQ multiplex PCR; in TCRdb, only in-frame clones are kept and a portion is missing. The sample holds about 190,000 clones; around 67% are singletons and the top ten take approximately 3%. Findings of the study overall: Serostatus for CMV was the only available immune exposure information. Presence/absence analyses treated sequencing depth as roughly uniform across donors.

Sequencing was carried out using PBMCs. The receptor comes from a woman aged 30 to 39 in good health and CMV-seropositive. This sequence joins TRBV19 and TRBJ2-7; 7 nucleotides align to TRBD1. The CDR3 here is CASSASGGSYEQYF. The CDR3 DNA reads TGTGCCAGTAGTGCATCAGGGGGCTCCTACGAGCAGTACTTC.